This T cell receptor beta chain derives from a study of T cell changes during pregnancy in multiple sclerosis. The method was immunoSEQ multiplex PCR; TCRdb's version includes in-frame clones alone and lacks a portion of them. In the table there are 80,000 to 100,000 clones, 91% of which are singletons. From germline, CDR1 is SGHVS and CDR2 FNYEAQ. V was shortened by 3 bases and J by 5 bases, with 14 bases between the two germline ends. This CDR3 comprises 15 residues. The receptor was isolated from a female donor in good health, enrolled as a control in a pregnancy study. Sequenced here: peripheral blood, sampled after pregnancy. The V gene is TRBV7-6, the J gene TRBJ2-1, with D possibly matching TRBD1 (6 bases). CDR3 in DNA: TGTGCCAGCAGCTTCGGAGAGGGGGAGCACAATGAGCAGTTCTTC. This translates into CASSFGEGEHNEQFF.